The T cell receptor beta chain under discussion was sequenced for a study of shared clonotypes between healthy human individuals. Germline V CDR1 and CDR2: SGHAT, FQNNGV. V was pared by 5 bases and J by 1 base, with 7 bases of the junction left unmatched. This CDR3 has 15 residues. As for this clone: Its cognate antigen is unknown.

Donors were healthy HIV-negative adults without recently reported acute infections or vaccinations. The data were produced by immunoSEQ multiplex PCR, yet TCRdb's version contains in-frame clones alone and is incomplete. The repertoire holds hundreds of thousands of clones, with less than 80% as singletons. Notes on the study in general: Among four donors, roughly 5% of naive CD4 clonotypes were found in common. Investigators collected only blood, and repertoires in tissues likely differ. Relative to their counterparts shared across all four donors, non-shared clonotypes exhibited diminished generation probabilities.

The chain has TRBV11-2 and TRBJ1-1, with 7 bases identical to TRBD1. The sequenced sample consisted of memory CD4+ T cells sorted from blood. The subset is: CD45RA-negative fraction. This receptor was obtained from a woman aged 30 to 39 in good health. The CDR3 DNA follows: TGTGCCAGCAGCACCTCGACAGGGCAGAACACTGAAGCTTTCTTT. It translates to CASSTSTGQNTEAFF.